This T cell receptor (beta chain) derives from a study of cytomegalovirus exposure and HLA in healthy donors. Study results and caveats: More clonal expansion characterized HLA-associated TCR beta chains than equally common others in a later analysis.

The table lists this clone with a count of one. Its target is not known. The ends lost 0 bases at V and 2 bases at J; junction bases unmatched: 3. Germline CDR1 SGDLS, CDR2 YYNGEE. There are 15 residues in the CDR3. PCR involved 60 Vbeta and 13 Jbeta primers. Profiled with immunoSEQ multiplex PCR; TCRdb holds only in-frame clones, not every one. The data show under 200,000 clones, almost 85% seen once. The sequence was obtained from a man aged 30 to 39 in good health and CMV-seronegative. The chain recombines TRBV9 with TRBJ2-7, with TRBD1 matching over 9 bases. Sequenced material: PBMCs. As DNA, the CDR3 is TGTGCCAGCAGCGTAGGGACAGGGGCGGCCTACGAGCAGTACTTC. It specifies CASSVGTGAAYEQYF.